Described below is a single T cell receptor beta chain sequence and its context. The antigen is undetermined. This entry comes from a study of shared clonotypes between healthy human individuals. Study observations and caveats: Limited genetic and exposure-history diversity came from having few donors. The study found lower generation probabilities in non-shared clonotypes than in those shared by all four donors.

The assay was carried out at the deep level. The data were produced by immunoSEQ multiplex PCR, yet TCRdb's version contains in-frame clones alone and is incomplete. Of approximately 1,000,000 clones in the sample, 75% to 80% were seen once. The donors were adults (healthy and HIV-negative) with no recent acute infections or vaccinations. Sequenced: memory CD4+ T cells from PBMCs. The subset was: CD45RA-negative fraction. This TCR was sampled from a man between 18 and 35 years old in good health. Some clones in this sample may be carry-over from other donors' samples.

In nucleotides, the CDR3 is TGCGCCAGCAGCCAAGGGCGTGCCGGGTCTGGAAACACCATATATTTT. Translating gives CASSQGRAGSGNTIYF. The genes are TRBV4-3 and TRBJ1-3, with D hard to call. Trimming took 1 base from V and 1 from J, leaving 11 bases between them. The CDR3 runs 16 residues. Germline V gene data show CDR1 as LGHNA and CDR2 as YSLEER.